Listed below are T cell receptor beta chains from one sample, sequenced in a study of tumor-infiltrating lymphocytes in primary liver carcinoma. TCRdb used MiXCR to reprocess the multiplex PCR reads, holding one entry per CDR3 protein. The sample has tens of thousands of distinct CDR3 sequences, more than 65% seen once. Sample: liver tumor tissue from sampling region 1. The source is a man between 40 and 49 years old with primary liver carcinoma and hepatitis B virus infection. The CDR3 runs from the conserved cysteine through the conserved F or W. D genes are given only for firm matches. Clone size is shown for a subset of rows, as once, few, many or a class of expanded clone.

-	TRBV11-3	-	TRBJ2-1	TGTGCCAGCAACTTAAATGCCAATGAGCAGTTCTTC	CASNLNANEQFF
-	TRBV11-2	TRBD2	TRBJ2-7	TGTGCCATCAGCTTATCCGTTGGACTAGCAGGAGGGGGGTACAAGCAGTACTTC	CAISLSVGLAGGGYKQYF
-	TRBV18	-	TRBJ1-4	TGTGCCAGCTCACCTCATAAGGGGACTAATGAAAAACTGTTTTTT	CASSPHKGTNEKLFF
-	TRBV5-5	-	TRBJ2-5	TGCGCCAGCAGCTTAGGACTCGGGGCGACCCAGTACTTC	CASSLGLGATQYF
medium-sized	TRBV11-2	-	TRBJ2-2	TGTGCCAGCAGCCCGGGGGCAAGGGCATGGAACACCGGGGAGCTGTTTTTT	CASSPGARAWNTGELFF
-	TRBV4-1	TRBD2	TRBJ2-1	TGTGCCAGCAGCCACCCCGGACTAGCGGGATCCCACAATGAGCAGTTCTTC	CASSHPGLAGSHNEQFF
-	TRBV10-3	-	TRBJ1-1	TGTACCATCAGTGAACAACGGACTGAAGCTTTCTTT	CTISEQRTEAFF
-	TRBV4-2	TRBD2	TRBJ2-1	TGTGCCAGGAGCCGGATAGCAGGACTAGATCCCAATGAGCAGTTCTTC	CARSRIAGLDPNEQFF
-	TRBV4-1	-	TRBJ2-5	TGCACCAGCAGCCAAGATTCGGAGACCTTTGGGGAGACCCAGTACTTC	CTSSQDSETFGETQYF
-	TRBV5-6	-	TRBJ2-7	TGTGCCAGCGGCTTGGGGCACGTAAGGAACGAGCAGTACTTC	CASGLGHVRNEQYF
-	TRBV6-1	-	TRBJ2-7	TGTACCAGCAGTGAAGCCGACACTCTACCCTACGAGCAGTACTTC	CTSSEADTLPYEQYF
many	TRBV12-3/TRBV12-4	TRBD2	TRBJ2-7	TGTGCCAGCAGGAGTACTAGCGGCTCCTACGAGCAGTACTTC	CASRSTSGSYEQYF
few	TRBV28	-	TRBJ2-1	TGTGCCAGCAGTCCTTTTCTGACTAACTACAATGAGCAGTTCTTC	CASSPFLTNYNEQFF
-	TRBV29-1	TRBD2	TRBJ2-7	TGCAGCGTTGAATCCCGCAAGACTAGCGAGTCCCATGAGCAGTACTTC	CSVESRKTSESHEQYF
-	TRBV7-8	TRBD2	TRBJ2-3	TGTACCAGCAGCCACGCGGCGGGAGCGTTAGATACGCAGTATTTT	CTSSHAAGALDTQYF
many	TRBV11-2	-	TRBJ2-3	TGTGCCAGCAGCTTAGTTAATCCTGGGTCTACGCAGTATTTT	CASSLVNPGSTQYF
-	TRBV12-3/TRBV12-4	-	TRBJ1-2	TGTACCAGCAGTTTAGTCGACTGGTCTGGCTACACCTTC	CTSSLVDWSGYTF
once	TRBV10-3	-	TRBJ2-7	TGTGCCATCTCCGGGACACCGGGCGAGCAGTATTTC	CAISGTPGEQYF
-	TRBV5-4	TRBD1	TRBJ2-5	TGTGCCAGCAGCTCGAGGGGGCAAGGGACCCAGTACTTC	CASSSRGQGTQYF
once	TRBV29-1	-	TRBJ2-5	TGCATCGTTGAAGATCGGCATGGGGCGGAGACTCAGTACTTC	CIVEDRHGAETQYF
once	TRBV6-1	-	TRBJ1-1	TGTGCCAGCAGTGACCGGGACACTGACTTCGGATATGGTGAAGCCTTCTTT	CASSDRDTDFGYGEAFF
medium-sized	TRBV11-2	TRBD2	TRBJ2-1	TGTGCCAGCAGCTGGACTAGCGGGATTGATGAGCAGTTCTTC	CASSWTSGIDEQFF
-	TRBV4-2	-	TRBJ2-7	TGTGCCAGCAGCCATCTTCTGGCCTACGAGGGGTACTTC	CASSHLLAYEGYF
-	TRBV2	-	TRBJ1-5	TGTGCCAGCGGGGAGAGTGGCAATTATCAGCCCCAGCATTTT	CASGESGNYQPQHF